Below are 5 T cell receptor beta chains sequenced from a single sample in a study of CD8+ T cells in alopecia areata. Sequencing templates came from extracted RNA that was reverse transcribed into cDNA. Using immunoSEQ multiplex PCR, the repertoire was profiled, and TCRdb retains in-frame clones only, with some absent. The repertoire holds about 97,000 clones, with about 40% as singletons. Sequencing was performed on CD4+ T cells sorted from blood. These receptors all come from a human donor with alopecia areata.

This clone has a handful of counts. The CDR3 DNA is TGTGCCTGGAGTACAGGTTCCTACGAGCAGTACTTC. It encodes CAWSTGSYEQYF. The chain is built from TRBV30 and TRBJ2-7; tentative D call: TRBD1 (5 bases). Germline V gene lookup returns CDR1 GTSNPN and CDR2 SVGIG (reference sequence). The CDR3 runs 12 residues. Between the trimmed V and J ends, which lost 2 bases and 1 base, there was a span of 6 bases.

V usage is TRBV10-2 and J usage is TRBJ2-7; TRBD1 might be the D (5 bases). This CDR3 has 13 residues. Germline-derived CDR1 and CDR2 are WSHSY and SAAADI. V was shortened by 6 bases and J by 4 bases, with 13 bases between the two germline ends. The chain's CDR3 is CASSYDAGYEQYF. Here the CDR3 DNA reads TGCGCCAGCAGCTACGATGCAGGGTACGAGCAGTACTTC.

The rearrangement uses TRBV5-1 and TRBJ2-3, with 7 bases aligning to TRBD2. The CDR3 covers 18 residues. CDR1 and CDR2 (germline): SGHRS, YFSETQ. Trimming took 0 bases from V and 6 from J; bases not matched to a gene: 16. DNA for the CDR3: TGCGCCAGCAGCTTGGTTACGTCGGGGACTATCGGGGCTGATACGCAGTATTTT. It is translated as CASSLVTSGTIGADTQYF. Using reference TRBV5-1 and TRBJ2-3 for the parts outside the CDR3, the full variable domain is KAGVTQTPRYLIKTRGQQVTLSCSPISGHRSVSWYQQTPGQGLQFLFEYFSETQRNKGNFPGRFSGRQFSNSRSEMNVSTLELGDSALYLCASSLVTSGTIGADTQYFGPGTRLTVL.

The genes are TRBV15 and TRBJ1-2; D unresolved. The CDR3 is 13 residues long. The germline V and J ends were trimmed by 6 bases and 7 bases, with 15 bases remaining between them. The germline gives CDR1 LNHNV, CDR2 YYDKDF (reference sequence). The CDR3 nucleotides read TGTGCCACCAGGAAAAGGACGGACGGTGGCTACACCTTC. It translates to CATRKRTDGGYTF.

This clone turned up a few times. The V gene is TRBV29-1, the J gene TRBJ2-5; 7 bases agree with TRBD1. CDR3 length: 12 residues. Looked up from germline, CDR1 is SQVTM and CDR2 is ANQGSEA. Unmatched junction bases numbered 3, after V lost 7 bases and J lost 1 base. CDR3: CSARDSQETQYF. The CDR3 DNA reads as TGCAGCGCTCGGGACAGCCAAGAGACCCAGTACTTC. Full variable domain (rest looked up from reference TRBV29-1 and TRBJ2-5): SAVISQKPSRDICQRGTSLTIQCQVDSQVTMMFWYRQQPGQSLTLIATANQGSEATYESGFVIDKFPISRPNLTFSTLTVSNMSPEDSSIYLCSARDSQETQYFGPGTRLLVL.